What follows are 10 T cell receptor beta chains derived from one specimen sequenced in a study of T cells in Graves' hyperthyroidism and ophthalmopathy. What was amplified from RNA transcripts were TCR beta CDR3 regions. HTBI primers drove first-round RT-PCR of the TCR CDR3. Each CDR3 protein is one row after TCRdb ran MiXCR on the multiplex PCR reads. The repertoire holds about 270,000 distinct CDR3 sequences, with approximately 23% as singletons. Specimen: blood. Receptors were obtained from a man aged 30 to 45 with Graves' ophthalmopathy.

This clonotype has just one count. The chain combines TRBV6-1 with TRBJ1-2, with D tentatively TRBD1 (6 bases). Germline-derived CDR1 and CDR2 are MNHNS and SASEGT. The CDR3 sequence is 14 residues long. V was clipped by 5 bases and J by 7 bases, with 17 bases between them. CDR3 DNA: TGTGCCAGCAGTCTACTGACGGGGGCACGTGGCTACACCTTC. Translated, it gives CASSLLTGARGYTF.

This clonotype came up many times. The rearrangement joins TRBV12-3 or TRBV12-4 to TRBJ2-7; D may be TRBD1 (6 bases). The CDR3 contains 14 residues. V was trimmed by 3 bases and J by 3 bases, leaving 12 bases between them. DNA for the CDR3: TGTGCCAGCAGTTTGGGACACAAACTCTACGAGCAGTACTTC. It yields the protein CASSLGHKLYEQYF.

The table lists this clonotype with a few counts. V is TRBV7-9 and J is TRBJ2-5; 11 bases align to TRBD2. The CDR3 contains 16 residues. V shed 4 bases, J shed 3 bases, and the junction held 7 bases outside the gene matches. Germline-derived CDR1 and CDR2 are SEHNR and FQNEAQ (reference sequence). The CDR3 nucleotides are TGTGCCAGCAGCTCCCCGGGACTAGCGGAGGAAGAGACCCAGTACTTC. Translation: CASSSPGLAEEETQYF. The full variable domain, rest sourced from reference TRBV7-9 and TRBJ2-5, is DTGVSQNPRHKITKRGQNVTFRCDPISEHNRLYWYRQTLGQGPEFLTYFQNEAQLEKSRLLSDRFSAERPKGSFSTLEIQRTEQGDSAMYLCASSSPGLAEEETQYFGPGTRLLVL.

This clonotype has a handful of counts. V is TRBV6-5 and J is TRBJ1-2; 7 nucleotides align to TRBD1. The CDR3 is made up of 14 amino acids. V was clipped by 0 bases and J by 11 bases; unmatched bases: 9. CDR1 and CDR2 (germline): MNHEY, SVGAGI. CDR3 sequence: CASSYSSRGQSYTF. The CDR3 DNA reads as TGTGCCAGCAGTTACTCGAGTAGGGGGCAAAGTTACACCTTC.

In this sample, this clonotype turned up many times. In DNA, the CDR3 is TGTGCCGGAGGGCGACAGGGGGCTGGTGGCTACACCTTC. Its protein is CAGGRQGAGGYTF. V is TRBV30 and J is TRBJ1-2; 10 nucleotides match TRBD1. The CDR3 has 13 amino acids. The germline CDR1 and CDR2 sequences are GTSNPN and SVGIG (reference sequence). V shed 8 bases, J shed 7 bases, and the junction held 10 bases outside the gene matches.

V gene TRBV20-1 combines with J gene TRBJ2-1; 12 nucleotides line up with TRBD2. Per germline, CDR1 DFQATT and CDR2 SNEGSKA (reference sequence). This CDR3 is built from 20 residues. Trimming at V came to 1 base and at J to 2 bases, leaving 15 bases not matched to a gene. The CDR3 DNA reads TGCAGTGCTAGAGTGAGGCCCAGGACTAGCGGGATGAGTACCTACAATGAGCAGTTCTTC. Amino acid sequence: CSARVRPRTSGMSTYNEQFF.

This clonotype occurred a few times. V and J are TRBV10-3 and TRBJ2-3; 9 nucleotides line up with TRBD2. Germline V gives CDR1 ENHRY, CDR2 SYGVKD. The CDR3 spans 13 residues. The ends lost 3 bases at V and 5 bases at J; junction bases unmatched: 0. CDR3 DNA: TGTGCCATCAGTGATAGCGGGAGAGATACGCAGTATTTT. Encoded protein: CAISDSGRDTQYF.

This clonotype was picked up a small number of times. The chain couples TRBV12-5 to TRBJ1-2; D perhaps matches TRBD1 (6 bases). V gave up 6 bases and J gave up 6 bases, with 14 bases separating them. CDR1 LGHNT and CDR2 FRNRAP come from the germline V gene. This CDR3 spans 13 amino acids. The CDR3, as DNA: TGTGCTAGTGGCGTACAGGGTACAGATGGCTACACCTTC. Its protein is CASGVQGTDGYTF.

CDR3 in amino acids: CASSQEGGEDTQYF. In nucleotides, the CDR3 is TGTGCCAGCAGCCAAGAGGGCGGGGAGGATACGCAGTATTTT. The J gene is TRBJ2-3, the V gene TRBV14, with a possible D match to TRBD2 (6 bases). This CDR3 comprises 14 residues. Germline CDR1 reads SGHDN; CDR2 reads FVKESK. V was cut by 0 bases and J by 6 bases, with 10 bases left in between.

The chain has TRBV5-1 and TRBJ2-5, with a tentative D call TRBD2 (5 bases). The CDR3 has 16 residues. V gave up 0 bases and J gave up 2 bases, with 14 bases separating them. CDR1 and CDR2 (germline): SGHRS, YFSETQ. The CDR3 nucleotides read TGCGCCAGCAGCTTGGCGCAGGAGGCCATTCAAGAGACCCAGTACTTC. Translated, it gives CASSLAQEAIQETQYF.